The clone carrying this T cell receptor beta chain was observed at least ten times. What it recognizes is unknown. CDR1 MNHEY and CDR2 SVGAGI come from the germline V gene. V lost 7 bases and J lost 8, with 11 bases in between. The CDR3 has 11 amino acids. The record originates from a study of T cell repertoires in cytomegalovirus infection. At the level of the study: Carrying CMV and the relevant HLA type showed in public TCR beta signatures. General observations from the study: Accumulated public TCR beta family frequency recognized individuals carrying CMV together with the relevant HLA. Clonotypes of TCR beta that were HLA-C-restricted and CMV-specific dominated the ex vivo response.

One entry per CDR3 protein results from TCRdb running MiXCR on the reads. The profile shows about 830,000 distinct CDR3 sequences, about 30% of them singletons. Sequencing was performed on cultured CD8+ T cells from PBMCs, taken from culture after CMV antigen stimulation. This chain joins TRBV6-5 and TRBJ1-1, with D maybe TRBD1 (5 bases). The receptor was isolated from a human donor in good health (CMV status not recorded). Some clones in this sample may be carry-over from other donors' samples. The CDR3 spells CASTFDREAFF. In DNA form, the CDR3 reads TGTGCCAGCACCTTCGACAGAGAAGCTTTCTTT.